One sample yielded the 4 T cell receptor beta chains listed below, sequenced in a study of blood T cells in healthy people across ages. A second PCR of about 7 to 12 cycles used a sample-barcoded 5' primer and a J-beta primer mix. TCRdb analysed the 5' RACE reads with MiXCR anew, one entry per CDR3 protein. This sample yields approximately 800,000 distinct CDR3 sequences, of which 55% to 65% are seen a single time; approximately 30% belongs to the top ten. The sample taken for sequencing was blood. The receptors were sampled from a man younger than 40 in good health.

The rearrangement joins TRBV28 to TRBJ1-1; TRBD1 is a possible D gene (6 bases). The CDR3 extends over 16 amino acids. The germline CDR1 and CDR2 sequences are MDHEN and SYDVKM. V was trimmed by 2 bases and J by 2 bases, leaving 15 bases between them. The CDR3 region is CASSLQGTVFNTEAFF. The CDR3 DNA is TGTGCCAGCAGTTTACAGGGGACGGTTTTTAACACTGAAGCTTTCTTT.

CDR3 nucleotide sequence: TGCAGTGCTCCGGTGGACTCTGGGGCCAACGTCCTGACTTTC. Its protein is CSAPVDSGANVLTF. V gene TRBV20-1 combines with J gene TRBJ2-6; D not certain. Per germline, CDR1 DFQATT and CDR2 SNEGSKA (reference sequence). Trimming left V 5 bases short and J 0 bases short, with 8 bases between. The CDR3 consists of 14 residues.

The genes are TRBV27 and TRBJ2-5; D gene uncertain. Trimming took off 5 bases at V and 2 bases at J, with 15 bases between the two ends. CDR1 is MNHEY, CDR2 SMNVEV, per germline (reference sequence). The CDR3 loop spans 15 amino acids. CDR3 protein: CASSDWGGGQETQYF. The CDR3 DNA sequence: TGTGCCAGCAGTGACTGGGGTGGCGGTCAAGAGACCCAGTACTTC.

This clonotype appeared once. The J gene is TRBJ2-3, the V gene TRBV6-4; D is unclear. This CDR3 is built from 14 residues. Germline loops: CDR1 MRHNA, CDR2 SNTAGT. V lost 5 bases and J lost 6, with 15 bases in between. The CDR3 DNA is TGTGCCAGCAGTATCGGATTGGGGAAGGATACGCAGTATTTT. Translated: CASSIGLGKDTQYF.